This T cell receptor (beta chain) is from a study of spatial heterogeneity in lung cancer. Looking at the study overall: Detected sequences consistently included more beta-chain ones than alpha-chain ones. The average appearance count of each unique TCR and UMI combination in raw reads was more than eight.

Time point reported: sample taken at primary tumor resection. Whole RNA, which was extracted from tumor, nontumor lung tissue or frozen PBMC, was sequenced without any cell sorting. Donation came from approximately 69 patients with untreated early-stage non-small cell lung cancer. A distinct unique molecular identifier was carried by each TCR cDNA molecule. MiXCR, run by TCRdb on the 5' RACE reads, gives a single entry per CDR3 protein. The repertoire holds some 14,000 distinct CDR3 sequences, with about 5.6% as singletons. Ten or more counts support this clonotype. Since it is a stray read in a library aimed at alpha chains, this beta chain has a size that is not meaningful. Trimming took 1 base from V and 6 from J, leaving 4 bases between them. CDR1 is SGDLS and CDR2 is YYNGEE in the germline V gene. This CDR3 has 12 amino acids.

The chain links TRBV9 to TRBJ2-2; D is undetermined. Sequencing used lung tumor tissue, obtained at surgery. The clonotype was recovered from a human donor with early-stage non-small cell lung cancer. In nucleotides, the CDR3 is TGTGCCAGCAGCGTAATCGCCGGGGAGCTGTTTTTT. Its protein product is CASSVIAGELFF.